This is a list of T cell receptor beta chains from one sample in a study of T cell responses to AZD1222 COVID-19 vaccine. Sequencing used immunoSEQ multiplex PCR; TCRdb keeps in-frame clones, though not all of them. Here the sample spans roughly 100,000 clones, approximately 90% being singletons. Sequenced material: peripheral blood, taken on day 0 of AZD1222 vaccination. All receptors derive from an adult in good health. Both conserved end residues are part of each CDR3. Each record gives: V gene, clone size, J gene, CDR3 protein. A row's size may be missing; if present it is once, few, many or a size class.

>TRBV7-9|-|TRBJ1-2
CASSGTQGARGYTF
>TRBV4-3|-|TRBJ2-7
CASSQLTGASYEQYF
>TRBV13|once|TRBJ1-5
CASSLGRGANSNQPQHF
>TRBV7-7|-|TRBJ2-1
CASSPQSGYNEQFF
>TRBV7-3|-|TRBJ2-3
CASSLVGTSEDTQYF
>TRBV9|-|TRBJ1-1
CASSQGMNTEAFF
>TRBV30|-|TRBJ1-3
CAWRGNTIYF
>TRBV28|-|TRBJ1-4
CASIGGKNEKLFF
>TRBV6-5|-|TRBJ1-5
CASSAYKVVNQPQHF
>TRBV7-8|-|TRBJ2-7
CASSEGLADYYEQYF
>TRBV11-2|-|TRBJ2-7
CASSSSRNEQYF
>TRBV30|-|TRBJ2-5
CAWSGGGADEETQYF
>TRBV28|-|TRBJ2-3
CASAPSGRAEDTQYF
>TRBV7-9|-|TRBJ2-7
CASSPSGSRGEQYF
>TRBV12-2|-|TRBJ2-3
CASRSPGGQGGTDTQYF
>TRBV7-9|-|TRBJ2-5
CASSRTGSEETQYF
>TRBV29-1|-|TRBJ1-2
CSTQGNYGYTF
>TRBV10-1|-|TRBJ2-5
CASSESTGGETQYF
>TRBV28|-|TRBJ1-6
CASSFSGGIWAPLHF